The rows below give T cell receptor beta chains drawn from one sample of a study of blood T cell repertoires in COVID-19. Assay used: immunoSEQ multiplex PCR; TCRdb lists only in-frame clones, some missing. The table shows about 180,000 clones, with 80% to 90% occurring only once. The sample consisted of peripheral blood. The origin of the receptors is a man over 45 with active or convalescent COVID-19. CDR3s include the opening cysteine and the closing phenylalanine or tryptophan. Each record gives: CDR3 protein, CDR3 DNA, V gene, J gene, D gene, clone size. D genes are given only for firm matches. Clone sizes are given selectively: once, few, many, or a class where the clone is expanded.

cdr3_aa: CASSPKGQGYEQYF
cdr3_nt: TGTGCCAGCTCACCCAAGGGACAGGGGTACGAGCAGTACTTC
v_call: TRBV18
j_call: TRBJ2-7
d_call: TRBD1
clone_size: NA

cdr3_aa: CASSTLAGGINEQFF
cdr3_nt: TGTGCCAGCAGCACCCTAGCGGGAGGAATCAATGAGCAGTTCTTC
v_call: TRBV9
j_call: TRBJ2-1
d_call: TRBD2
clone_size: NA

cdr3_aa: CASSLNGEDQPQHF
cdr3_nt: TGCGCCAGCAGCTTGAACGGGGAGGATCAGCCCCAGCATTTT
v_call: TRBV5-1
j_call: TRBJ1-5
d_call: NA
clone_size: NA

cdr3_aa: CASSQSQGAYEQYF
cdr3_nt: TGCGCCAGCAGCCAATCCCAGGGGGCCTACGAGCAGTACTTC
v_call: TRBV4-1
j_call: TRBJ2-7
d_call: TRBD1
clone_size: NA

cdr3_aa: CASGTGSSPLHF
cdr3_nt: TGTGCCTCCGGGACAGGGTCTTCACCCCTCCACTTT
v_call: TRBV30
j_call: TRBJ1-6
d_call: TRBD1
clone_size: NA

cdr3_aa: CASGLSRQGPNQPQHF
cdr3_nt: TGTGCTAGTGGTTTGTCTCGACAGGGGCCAAATCAGCCCCAGCATTTT
v_call: TRBV12-5
j_call: TRBJ1-5
d_call: TRBD1
clone_size: NA

cdr3_aa: CASSPTQGDYNEQFF
cdr3_nt: TGTGCCAGCTCACCAACACAGGGAGACTACAATGAGCAGTTCTTC
v_call: TRBV18
j_call: TRBJ2-1
d_call: NA
clone_size: many

cdr3_aa: CASSADIHNSPLHF
cdr3_nt: TGTGCCAGCAGCGCAGACATTCATAATTCACCCCTCCACTTT
v_call: TRBV7-2
j_call: TRBJ1-6
d_call: NA
clone_size: NA

cdr3_aa: CASSPVAGGEAQYF
cdr3_nt: TGTGCCAGCAGCCCCGTAGCGGGAGGTGAGGCCCAGTACTTC
v_call: TRBV3-1/TRBV3-2
j_call: TRBJ2-5
d_call: TRBD2
clone_size: NA

cdr3_aa: CSASLGAHRGNTIYF
cdr3_nt: TGCAGTGCTAGTTTGGGGGCTCATCGAGGAAACACCATATATTTT
v_call: TRBV20-1
j_call: TRBJ1-3
d_call: NA
clone_size: NA

cdr3_aa: CASSQELPNTEAFF
cdr3_nt: TGTGCCAGCAGCCAAGAACTCCCGAACACTGAAGCTTTCTTT
v_call: TRBV3-1/TRBV3-2
j_call: TRBJ1-1
d_call: NA
clone_size: NA

cdr3_aa: CASSQEHPLVISGANVLTF
cdr3_nt: TGTGCCAGCAGCCAAGAACACCCGCTAGTCATCTCTGGGGCCAACGTCCTGACTTTC
v_call: TRBV3-1/TRBV3-2
j_call: TRBJ2-6
d_call: NA
clone_size: NA

cdr3_aa: CASSRQGAGGYTF
cdr3_nt: TGTGCCAGCAGCCGACAGGGGGCTGGGGGCTACACCTTC
v_call: TRBV7-9
j_call: TRBJ1-2
d_call: TRBD1
clone_size: NA

cdr3_aa: CASSPLGPGTGGPGYTEAFF
cdr3_nt: TGTGCCAGCTCACCACTTGGGCCTGGGACAGGGGGCCCGGGGTACACTGAAGCTTTCTTT
v_call: TRBV18
j_call: TRBJ1-1
d_call: TRBD1
clone_size: NA

cdr3_aa: CATSVTSGNEQFF
cdr3_nt: TGTGCCACCAGTGTGACTAGCGGCAATGAGCAGTTCTTC
v_call: TRBV24-1
j_call: TRBJ2-1
d_call: TRBD2
clone_size: few

cdr3_aa: CASSVGYSNQPQHF
cdr3_nt: TGTGCCAGCAGCGTCGGTTATAGCAATCAGCCCCAGCATTTT
v_call: TRBV9
j_call: TRBJ1-5
d_call: NA
clone_size: NA

cdr3_aa: CASSPQRTGTEAFF
cdr3_nt: TGTGCCAGCTCACCACAGCGGACGGGGACTGAAGCTTTCTTT
v_call: TRBV18
j_call: TRBJ1-1
d_call: NA
clone_size: NA

cdr3_aa: CASGWDSNTGELFF
cdr3_nt: TGTGCCAGCGGATGGGACTCCAACACCGGGGAGCTGTTTTTT
v_call: TRBV7-7
j_call: TRBJ2-2
d_call: NA
clone_size: NA

cdr3_aa: CATRQPANTGELFF
cdr3_nt: TGTGCCACCAGACAGCCCGCGAACACCGGGGAGCTGTTTTTT
v_call: TRBV15
j_call: TRBJ2-2
d_call: NA
clone_size: NA

cdr3_aa: CSATSLGTQYF
cdr3_nt: TGCAGTGCTACTAGCTTGGGTACGCAGTATTTT
v_call: TRBV20-1
j_call: TRBJ2-3
d_call: NA
clone_size: NA

cdr3_aa: CASSERSSGNTIYF
cdr3_nt: TGTGCCAGCAGTGAACGGAGCTCTGGAAACACCATATATTTT
v_call: TRBV25-1
j_call: TRBJ1-3
d_call: NA
clone_size: NA

cdr3_aa: CASSVQRNYGYTF
cdr3_nt: TGCGCCAGCAGCGTACAGAGAAACTATGGCTACACCTTC
v_call: TRBV5-1
j_call: TRBJ1-2
d_call: NA
clone_size: NA

cdr3_aa: CSGSTLQETQYF
cdr3_nt: TGCAGCGGGAGTACTCTCCAAGAGACCCAGTACTTC
v_call: TRBV29-1
j_call: TRBJ2-5
d_call: NA
clone_size: NA

cdr3_aa: CASSQQTLAGTLSGANVLTF
cdr3_nt: TGCGCCAGCAGCCAACAAACTTTAGCGGGAACCCTCTCTGGGGCCAACGTCCTGACTTTC
v_call: TRBV4-1
j_call: TRBJ2-6
d_call: TRBD2
clone_size: NA

cdr3_aa: CASSQPHTDSPLHF
cdr3_nt: TGTGCCAGCAGCCAACCGCATACGGATTCACCCCTCCACTTT
v_call: TRBV3-1/TRBV3-2
j_call: TRBJ1-6
d_call: NA
clone_size: NA

cdr3_aa: CASSTTPEGAEAFF
cdr3_nt: TGTGCCAGCAGCACCACTCCAGAGGGGGCTGAAGCTTTCTTT
v_call: TRBV9
j_call: TRBJ1-1
d_call: NA
clone_size: NA

cdr3_aa: CASRPGGSNQPQHF
cdr3_nt: TGCGCCAGCAGACCGGGAGGAAGCAATCAGCCCCAGCATTTT
v_call: TRBV10-2
j_call: TRBJ1-5
d_call: NA
clone_size: NA

cdr3_aa: CASRPGQGEAFF
cdr3_nt: TGTGCCAGCAGACCGGGACAGGGAGAAGCTTTCTTT
v_call: TRBV2
j_call: TRBJ1-1
d_call: TRBD1
clone_size: NA

cdr3_aa: CASRPPDWDGYTF
cdr3_nt: TGTGCCAGTAGACCCCCCGACTGGGATGGCTACACCTTC
v_call: TRBV19
j_call: TRBJ1-2
d_call: NA
clone_size: NA

cdr3_aa: CAWRLGNPGNTIYF
cdr3_nt: TGTGCCTGGAGGCTCGGGAATCCAGGAAACACCATATATTTT
v_call: TRBV30
j_call: TRBJ1-3
d_call: NA
clone_size: NA

cdr3_aa: CASSLMAAQETQYF
cdr3_nt: TGCGCCAGCAGCTTGATGGCGGCCCAAGAGACCCAGTACTTC
v_call: TRBV5-1
j_call: TRBJ2-5
d_call: NA
clone_size: NA

cdr3_aa: CASSSVAVLYEQFF
cdr3_nt: TGTGCCAGTAGTTCCGTGGCAGTTCTCTATGAGCAGTTCTTC
v_call: TRBV19
j_call: TRBJ2-1
d_call: NA
clone_size: NA

cdr3_aa: CASSAPGTSARYEQYF
cdr3_nt: TGTGCCAGTAGTGCTCCCGGGACTAGCGCCCGATACGAGCAGTACTTC
v_call: TRBV19
j_call: TRBJ2-7
d_call: TRBD2
clone_size: NA

cdr3_aa: CASSLRTSGSFYNEQFF
cdr3_nt: TGTGCCAGCAGCTTAAGGACTAGCGGGAGTTTCTACAATGAGCAGTTCTTC
v_call: TRBV7-9
j_call: TRBJ2-1
d_call: TRBD2
clone_size: NA

cdr3_aa: CASSYSYSANEQFF
cdr3_nt: TGTGCCAGCAGTTACTCCTACAGTGCAAATGAGCAGTTCTTC
v_call: TRBV6-5
j_call: TRBJ2-1
d_call: NA
clone_size: NA

cdr3_aa: CASSMTSGGYYEQYF
cdr3_nt: TGTGCCAGCAGTATGACTAGCGGGGGGTACTACGAGCAGTACTTC
v_call: TRBV6-6
j_call: TRBJ2-7
d_call: TRBD2
clone_size: few

cdr3_aa: CASSPGQGKTYEQYF
cdr3_nt: TGTGCCAGCAGCCCCGGACAGGGGAAGACCTACGAGCAGTACTTC
v_call: TRBV7-9
j_call: TRBJ2-7
d_call: TRBD1
clone_size: NA

cdr3_aa: CASSQGYAGTQPQHF
cdr3_nt: TGTGCCAGCAGCCAAGGATATGCAGGTACTCAGCCCCAGCATTTT
v_call: TRBV16
j_call: TRBJ1-5
d_call: NA
clone_size: NA

cdr3_aa: CASSRLAGGPETQYF
cdr3_nt: TGTGCCAGTAGCCGACTAGCGGGAGGGCCCGAGACCCAGTACTTC
v_call: TRBV19
j_call: TRBJ2-5
d_call: TRBD2
clone_size: NA

cdr3_aa: CASSPGDRPYSNQPQHF
cdr3_nt: TGCGCCAGCAGCCCTGGGGACAGACCTTATAGCAATCAGCCCCAGCATTTT
v_call: TRBV5-1
j_call: TRBJ1-5
d_call: TRBD1
clone_size: NA

cdr3_aa: CASTQDQGGTEAFF
cdr3_nt: TGTGCCAGCACTCAAGACCAGGGAGGGACTGAAGCTTTCTTT
v_call: TRBV6-5
j_call: TRBJ1-1
d_call: NA
clone_size: NA

cdr3_aa: CAWSGTGGGYGYTF
cdr3_nt: TGTGCCTGGAGTGGGACAGGGGGCGGCTATGGCTACACCTTC
v_call: TRBV30
j_call: TRBJ1-2
d_call: TRBD1
clone_size: NA

cdr3_aa: CASRPRGPYEQYF
cdr3_nt: TGTGCCAGCAGGCCCAGGGGGCCCTACGAGCAGTACTTC
v_call: TRBV6-5
j_call: TRBJ2-7
d_call: TRBD1
clone_size: NA

cdr3_aa: CASSLGSTGTYGYTF
cdr3_nt: TGTGCCAGCAGCTTAGGATCGACAGGGACCTATGGCTACACCTTC
v_call: TRBV11-2
j_call: TRBJ1-2
d_call: TRBD1
clone_size: few

cdr3_aa: CASSPTGTRSSYEQYF
cdr3_nt: TGTGCCAGCAGTCCCACCGGGACTAGGAGTTCCTACGAGCAGTACTTC
v_call: TRBV27
j_call: TRBJ2-7
d_call: TRBD2
clone_size: NA

cdr3_aa: CASSQTGGGGQPQHF
cdr3_nt: TGTGCCAGCAGCCAGACAGGGGGAGGAGGTCAGCCCCAGCATTTT
v_call: TRBV7-9
j_call: TRBJ1-5
d_call: TRBD1
clone_size: NA

cdr3_aa: CAISDRHLNTEAFF
cdr3_nt: TGTGCCATCAGTGACCGACACCTTAACACTGAAGCTTTCTTT
v_call: TRBV10-3
j_call: TRBJ1-1
d_call: NA
clone_size: few

cdr3_aa: CASSQSGGNTGELFF
cdr3_nt: TGTGCCAGCAGCCAGAGCGGGGGGAACACCGGGGAGCTGTTTTTT
v_call: TRBV7-3
j_call: TRBJ2-2
d_call: TRBD2
clone_size: NA

cdr3_aa: CASRRTGAIGNTIYF
cdr3_nt: TGTGCCAGCAGGAGGACAGGGGCAATCGGAAACACCATATATTTT
v_call: TRBV28
j_call: TRBJ1-3
d_call: TRBD1
clone_size: NA

cdr3_aa: CATGTSGRSDTQYF
cdr3_nt: TGTGCCACAGGGACTAGCGGGAGGTCGGATACGCAGTATTTT
v_call: TRBV6-5
j_call: TRBJ2-3
d_call: TRBD2
clone_size: NA

cdr3_aa: CASSRTDQETQYF
cdr3_nt: TGTGCCAGCAGTCGGACAGACCAAGAGACCCAGTACTTC
v_call: TRBV27
j_call: TRBJ2-5
d_call: NA
clone_size: once

cdr3_aa: CASSRTSGGGFTYEQYF
cdr3_nt: TGTGCCAGCAGCAGGACTAGCGGGGGGGGATTTACCTACGAGCAGTACTTC
v_call: TRBV7-2
j_call: TRBJ2-7
d_call: TRBD2
clone_size: NA

cdr3_aa: CASSMRESQPQHF
cdr3_nt: TGTGCCAGTAGTATGAGGGAGTCGCAGCCCCAGCATTTT
v_call: TRBV19
j_call: TRBJ1-5
d_call: NA
clone_size: NA

cdr3_aa: CASKPGTGVTGELFF
cdr3_nt: TGTGCCAGCAAACCAGGGACAGGGGTGACCGGGGAGCTGTTTTTT
v_call: TRBV19
j_call: TRBJ2-2
d_call: TRBD1
clone_size: NA

cdr3_aa: CASSLGGQGNSPLHF
cdr3_nt: TGTGCCAGCAGCTTAGGTGGACAGGGAAATTCACCCCTCCACTTT
v_call: TRBV7-2
j_call: TRBJ1-6
d_call: TRBD1
clone_size: NA

cdr3_aa: CASSTKGGKGSSSYNSPLHF
cdr3_nt: TGTGCCAGCAGCACGAAGGGAGGGAAGGGTTCTAGTTCCTATAATTCACCCCTCCACTTT
v_call: TRBV21-1
j_call: TRBJ1-6
d_call: NA
clone_size: once

cdr3_aa: CASSQDPYTAGGRNEQFF
cdr3_nt: TGTGCCAGCAGCCAAGATCCCTATACAGCGGGAGGGCGAAATGAGCAGTTCTTC
v_call: TRBV3-1/TRBV3-2
j_call: TRBJ2-1
d_call: TRBD2
clone_size: NA

cdr3_aa: CASSLSSEANRGGNQPQHF
cdr3_nt: TGTGCCAGCAGTTTATCGTCCGAAGCCAACAGGGGTGGCAATCAGCCCCAGCATTTT
v_call: TRBV27
j_call: TRBJ1-5
d_call: TRBD1
clone_size: few